This T cell receptor beta chain was observed in a study of cytomegalovirus exposure and HLA in healthy donors. Study results and limitations: For most subjects, TCR beta sequences were reported to predict HLA-A and HLA-B alleles with accuracy.

Primers: 60 Vbeta forward and 13 Jbeta reverse. Clones were read by immunoSEQ multiplex PCR, and TCRdb kept only the in-frame ones, dropping some. The data show around 150,000 clones, more than 70% seen once. This clone was recorded once. Its specificity is unknown. The V and J ends lost 4 bases and 8 bases, in that order; junction bases with no gene match: 9. CDR3 length: 15 residues. Germline lookup yields CDR1 ENHRY and CDR2 SYGVKD. This receptor was taken from a man aged 35 to 55 in good health and CMV-seronegative. V gene TRBV10-3 combines with J gene TRBJ2-1, with 9 positions matching TRBD2. Sample: PBMCs. CDR3 DNA: TGTGCCATCAGTGCGGCGGGGGGGCCTTTCGATGAGCAGTTCTTC. Protein product: CAISAAGGPFDEQFF.